The 9 T cell receptor beta chains given below trace back to one sample, sequenced in a study of cytomegalovirus exposure and HLA in healthy donors. PCR amplification relied on 60 Vbeta primers (plus 13 Jbeta primers). The assay was immunoSEQ multiplex PCR, and TCRdb's table has in-frame clones only and misses some. The profile shows roughly 150,000 clones, approximately 60% of them singletons. Sequencing was performed on PBMCs. The receptors here all came from a human donor in good health.

The chain recombines TRBV10-3 with TRBJ2-5, with TRBD2 matching over 7 bases. The CDR3 runs to 13 residues. Germline loops: CDR1 ENHRY, CDR2 SYGVKD. V lost 8 bases, J lost 5 bases, and 8 bases stayed unmatched. For the CDR3, the DNA is TGTGCCATCCGGGGTAGCGGGTGGGAGACCCAGTACTTC. Translated, it gives CAIRGSGWETQYF.

The V call is TRBV6-5, the J call TRBJ2-1; TRBD1 agrees at 9 bases. Trimming took 8 bases from V and 6 from J; bases not matched to a gene: 2. CDR3 size: 12 residues. Per the germline V gene, CDR1 is MNHEY and CDR2 is SVGAGI. The CDR3 reads CASRDRVNEQFF. The CDR3 DNA is TGTGCCAGCCGGGACAGGGTCAATGAGCAGTTCTTC.

The chain uses TRBV19 and TRBJ1-6; 10 bases agree with TRBD1. CDR1 and CDR2 from the germline V gene are LNHDA and SQIVND (reference sequence). J was trimmed by 10 bases and V by 9 bases; bases with no gene match: 9. This CDR3 spans 14 amino acids. In DNA, the CDR3 is TGTGCCAGCAGACGCCGGGACAGGGGCTCACCCCTCCACTTT. This codes for CASRRRDRGSPLHF.

This clone was seen a few times. V usage is TRBV2 and J usage is TRBJ1-2, with no clear D. Between the trimmed V and J ends, which lost 3 bases and 4 bases, there was a span of 9 bases. Germline CDR1 is SNHLY and CDR2 is FYNNEI. The CDR3 is 13 amino acids. The CDR3 DNA sequence: TGTGCCAGCAGTGAGACGGGGTCCTATGGCTACACCTTC. Amino acids: CASSETGSYGYTF.

This clone was found a few times. The V and J genes are TRBV6-1 and TRBJ1-5; D is unresolved. Germline CDR1 MNHNS, CDR2 SASEGT. Deletions cut 6 bases from V and 7 bases from J, with 13 bases between. The CDR3 sequence is 13 residues long. This chain's CDR3 is CASSSPGAQPQHF. CDR3 bases: TGTGCCAGCAGCTCGCCGGGAGCACAGCCCCAGCATTTT.

A single count supports this clone. This chain connects TRBV5-4 to TRBJ2-3; D is possibly TRBD2 (5 bases). The germline V gene has CDR1 SGHNT and CDR2 YYREEE (reference sequence). The V gene lost 1 base and the J gene lost 6 bases, with 12 bases spanning the gap. The CDR3 is made up of 14 amino acids. This CDR3 reads CASSLLSEADTQYF. The CDR3 DNA reads TGTGCCAGCAGCTTGCTTTCGGAGGCGGATACGCAGTATTTT.

V gene TRBV4-1 combines with J gene TRBJ2-7; D unresolved. Trimming took 3 bases from V and 4 from J, leaving 10 bases between them. Germline-derived CDR1 and CDR2 are MGHRA and YSYEKL. The CDR3 extends over 13 amino acids. The CDR3 sequence is CASSQVTQYEQYF. In DNA form, the CDR3 reads TGCGCCAGCAGCCAGGTAACACAATACGAGCAGTACTTC.

The J gene is TRBJ2-7, the V gene TRBV6-1; D not resolved. The CDR3 runs to 13 residues. Trimming left V 0 bases short and J 6 bases short, with 9 bases between. Germline V CDR1 and CDR2: MNHNS, SASEGT. This chain's CDR3 is CASSEARQLEQYF. The CDR3 DNA is TGTGCCAGCAGTGAAGCGCGGCAGCTCGAGCAGTACTTC.

The gene calls are TRBV6-6 and TRBJ2-7, with 9 bases fitting TRBD1. CDR3 length: 14 amino acids. V lost 5 bases to trimming and J lost 9 bases; unmatched junction nucleotides: 11. Germline V lookup: CDR1 MNHNY, CDR2 SVGAGI (reference sequence). Here the CDR3 reads CASSTAQGAKGQYF. CDR3 nucleotide sequence: TGTGCCAGCAGTACGGCACAGGGGGCCAAAGGGCAGTACTTC.